One and the same sample provided the 7 T cell receptor beta chains below, sequenced in a study of beta chain features in type 1 diabetes. Investigators reverse transcribed all isolated RNA, so they sequenced expressed TCRB transcripts. Sequencing used immunoSEQ multiplex PCR; TCRdb keeps in-frame clones, though not all of them. The sample has 900,000 or so clones, 15% to 20% seen once. Material: naive CD4+ T cells from blood. The receptors derive from a woman under 30 in good health.

The rearrangement joins TRBV15 to TRBJ1-5; D gene uncertain. Germline CDR1 and CDR2: LNHNV and YYDKDF (reference sequence). This CDR3 has 12 residues. Trimming cost V 1 base and J 9 bases, with 7 bases left between them. In DNA form, the CDR3 reads TGTGCCACCAGCAGAGGCAAGGGGCCCCAGCATTTT. It codes for CATSRGKGPQHF. Together with reference TRBV15 and TRBJ1-5, the CDR3 gives the full variable domain: DAMVIQNPRYQVTQFGKPVTLSCSQTLNHNVMYWYQQKSSQAPKLLFHYYDKDFNNEADTPDNFQSRRPNTSFCFLDIRSPGLGDTAMYLCATSRGKGPQHFGDGTRLSIL.

This chain joins TRBV27 and TRBJ2-7; 8 nucleotides agree with TRBD2. CDR3 size: 15 residues. V dropped 4 bases and J dropped 0; count of bases not matched to a gene: 5. The germline V gene has CDR1 MNHEY and CDR2 SMNVEV (reference sequence). CDR3 sequence (DNA): TGTGCCAGCAGTTGGGTTAGCGGGATCTCCTACGAGCAGTACTTC. Protein product: CASSWVSGISYEQYF.

This clone showed up just a few times. The chain joins TRBV25-1 to TRBJ1-3; 7 bases are shared with TRBD1. The CDR3 covers 15 residues. Per germline, CDR1 MGHDK and CDR2 SYGVNS. V shed 4 bases, J shed 2 bases, and the junction held 5 bases outside the gene matches. The CDR3 DNA reads as TGTGCCAGCAGTGCCTGGACAGGACCTGGAAACACCATATATTTT. Translation gives CASSAWTGPGNTIYF.

This clone was observed a handful of times. The chain recombines TRBV6-6 with TRBJ2-6; D ambiguous. Between the trimmed V and J ends, which lost 4 bases and 4 bases, there was a span of 11 bases. This CDR3 is 15 amino acids long. Germline V lookup: CDR1 MNHNY, CDR2 SVGAGI (reference sequence). As DNA, the CDR3 is TGTGCCAGCAGTTTACCGCGAGCCGGGGCCAACGTCCTGACTTTC. Its translation: CASSLPRAGANVLTF.

This clone was counted only a few times. The V and J genes are TRBV7-2 and TRBJ2-5, with D uncertain. The CDR3 is 13 residues long. The germline gives CDR1 SGHTA, CDR2 FQGNSA. Trimming shortened V by 8 bases and J by 1 base, and 11 bases separated the two germline ends. The chain's CDR3 is CASLPRAQETQYF. The CDR3 region has the DNA TGTGCCAGCCTTCCTCGGGCCCAAGAGACCCAGTACTTC.

This sequence joins TRBV11-2 and TRBJ2-7; tentative D call: TRBD2 (6 bases). This CDR3 is 18 amino acids long. The V gene lost 4 bases and the J gene lost 2 bases, with 24 bases spanning the gap. Germline loops: CDR1 SGHAT, CDR2 FQNNGV. The CDR3 is CASSSGSGILGLTYEQYF. The CDR3 bases are TGTGCCAGCAGCTCGGGGTCGGGTATTCTGGGACTTACCTACGAGCAGTACTTC. The full variable domain, its missing parts supplied by reference TRBV11-2 and TRBJ2-7, is EAGVAQSPRYKIIEKRQSVAFWCNPISGHATLYWYQQILGQGPKLLIQFQNNGVVDDSQLPKDRFSAERLKGVDSTLKIQPAKLEDSAVYLCASSSGSGILGLTYEQYFGPGTRLTVT.

The chain uses TRBV2 and TRBJ2-5, with 12 bases fitting TRBD2. The ends lost 7 bases at V and 3 bases at J; junction bases unmatched: 18. Germline CDR1 is SNHLY and CDR2 is FYNNEI. The CDR3 is 19 residues long. The CDR3 bases are TGTGCCAGCATGGACACCCTCCGACTAGCGGGAGATTTCGAAGAGACCCAGTACTTC. Its translation: CASMDTLRLAGDFEETQYF. The full variable domain, with the rest looked up from reference TRBV2 and TRBJ2-5, is EPEVTQTPSHQVTQMGQEVILRCVPISNHLYFYWYRQILGQKVEFLVSFYNNEISEKSEIFDDQFSVERPDGSNFTLKIRSTKLEDSAMYFCASMDTLRLAGDFEETQYFGPGTRLLVL.